This entry features one T cell receptor (beta chain) sequence. Its target is unknown. This CDR3 is 15 amino acids long. The germline V gene encodes CDR1 MGHRA and CDR2 YSYEKL. V was clipped by 1 base and J by 4 bases, with 11 bases between them. The sample belongs to a study of cytomegalovirus exposure and HLA in healthy donors. Study-level information: One earlier analysis, a look at around 170 million T cells, found some 120 million unique TCR beta sequences. The Caucasian-associated ancestry cluster contained approximately 81% of the approximately 400 genotyped donors.

Study conclusions and caveats: The classifier reportedly diagnosed cytomegalovirus status with high specificity and sensitivity. The study flagged some 170 TCR beta chains as cytomegalovirus-associated.

60 Vbeta and 13 Jbeta primers were used in PCR. Repertoires were generated with immunoSEQ multiplex PCR, while TCRdb's copy carries only in-frame clones and drops some. This table holds 100,000 to 150,000 clones, about 70% found once. Sequencing was performed on PBMCs. The TCR was taken from an older woman in good health and CMV-seropositive. The chain employs TRBV4-1 and TRBJ1-5; D call uncertain. The chain's CDR3 is CASSQVSAANQPQHF. The CDR3 coding sequence is TGCGCCAGCAGCCAAGTGTCGGCGGCAAATCAGCCCCAGCATTTT.